This T cell receptor (beta chain) emerged from a study of cytomegalovirus exposure and HLA in healthy donors. This clone was counted a few times. The J segment lost 10 bases and the V segment lost 7 bases, leaving 23 bases of the junction unmatched. This CDR3 is 16 amino acids long. Germline loops: CDR1 SQVTM, CDR2 ANQGSEA. In the PCR, 60 Vbeta and 13 Jbeta primers were used. Using immunoSEQ multiplex PCR, the repertoire was profiled, and TCRdb retains in-frame clones only, with some absent. The repertoire holds around 180,000 clones, with around 68% as singletons. The rearrangement links TRBV29-1 to TRBJ1-1, with TRBD1 matching over 8 bases. The TCR comes from a girl aged 5 to 17 in good health and CMV-seronegative. Sequenced sample: PBMCs. The CDR3 is CSARKTLGQASRGAFF. The CDR3 DNA is TGCAGCGCTAGAAAGACCCTGGGACAGGCGTCAAGGGGAGCTTTCTTT.